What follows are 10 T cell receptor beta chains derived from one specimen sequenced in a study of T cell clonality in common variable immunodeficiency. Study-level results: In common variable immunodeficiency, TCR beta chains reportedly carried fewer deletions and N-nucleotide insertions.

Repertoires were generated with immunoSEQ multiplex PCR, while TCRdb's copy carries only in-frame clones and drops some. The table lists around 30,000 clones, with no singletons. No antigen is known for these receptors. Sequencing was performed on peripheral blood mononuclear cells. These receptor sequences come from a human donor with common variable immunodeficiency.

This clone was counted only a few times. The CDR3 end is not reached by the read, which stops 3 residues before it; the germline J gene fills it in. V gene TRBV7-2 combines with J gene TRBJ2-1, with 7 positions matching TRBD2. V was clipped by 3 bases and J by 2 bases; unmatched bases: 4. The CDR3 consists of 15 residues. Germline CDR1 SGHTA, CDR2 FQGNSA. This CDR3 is CASSLGGTTYNEQFF. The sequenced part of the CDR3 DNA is TGTGCCAGCAGCTTGGGGGGGACGACCTACAATGAG.

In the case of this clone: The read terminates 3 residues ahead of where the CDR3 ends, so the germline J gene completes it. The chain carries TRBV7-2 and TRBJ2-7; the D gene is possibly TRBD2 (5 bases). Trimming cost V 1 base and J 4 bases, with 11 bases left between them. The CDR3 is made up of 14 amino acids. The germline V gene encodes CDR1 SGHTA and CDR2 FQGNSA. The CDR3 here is CASSLVFGVYEQYF. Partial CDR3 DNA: TGTGCCAGCAGCTTAGTATTCGGGGTGTACGAG.

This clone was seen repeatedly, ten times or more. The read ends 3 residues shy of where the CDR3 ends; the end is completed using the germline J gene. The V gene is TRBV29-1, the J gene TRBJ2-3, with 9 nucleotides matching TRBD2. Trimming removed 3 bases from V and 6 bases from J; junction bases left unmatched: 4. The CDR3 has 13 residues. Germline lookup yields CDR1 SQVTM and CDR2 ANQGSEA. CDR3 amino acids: CSVDGLALDTQYF. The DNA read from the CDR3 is TGCAGCGTTGATGGACTAGCGCTGGATACG.

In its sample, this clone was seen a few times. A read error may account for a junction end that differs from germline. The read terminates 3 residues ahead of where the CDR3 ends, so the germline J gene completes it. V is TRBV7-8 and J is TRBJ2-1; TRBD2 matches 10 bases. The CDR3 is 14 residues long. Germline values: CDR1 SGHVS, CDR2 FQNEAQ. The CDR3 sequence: CASGLSGRANEQFF. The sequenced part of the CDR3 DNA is TGTGCCAGCGGCTTGAGCGGGAGGGCAAATGAG.

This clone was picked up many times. The CDR3 here is CASSPQPGNTIYF. The part of the CDR3 DNA that was read is TGTGCCAGCAGCCCACAGCCTGGAAACACC. The J gene is TRBJ1-3, the V gene TRBV7-3; D is ambiguous. The read comes to an end 3 residues before the CDR3 does, leaving the germline J gene to fill in the end. Germline values: CDR1 SGHTA, CDR2 FQGTGA. There are 13 residues in the CDR3. Trimming removed 5 bases at V and 2 bases at J, with 7 bases between.

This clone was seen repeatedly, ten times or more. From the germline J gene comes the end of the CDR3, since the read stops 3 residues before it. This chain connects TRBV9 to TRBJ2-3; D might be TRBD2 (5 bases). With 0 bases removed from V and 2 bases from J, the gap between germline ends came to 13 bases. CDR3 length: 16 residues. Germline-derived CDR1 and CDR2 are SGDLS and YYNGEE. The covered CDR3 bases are TGTGCCAGCAGCGTAGATGGAGGCGGGTACACAGATACG. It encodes CASSVDGGGYTDT. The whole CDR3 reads CASSVDGGGYTDTQYF.

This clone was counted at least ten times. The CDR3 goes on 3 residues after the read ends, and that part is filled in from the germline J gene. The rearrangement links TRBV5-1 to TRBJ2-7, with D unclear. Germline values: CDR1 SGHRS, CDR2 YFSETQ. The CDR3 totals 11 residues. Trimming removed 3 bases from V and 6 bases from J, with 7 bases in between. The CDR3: CASSSVREQYF. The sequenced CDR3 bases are TGCGCCAGCAGCTCGGTCCGCGAG. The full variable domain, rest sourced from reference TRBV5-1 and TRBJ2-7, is KAGVTQTPRYLIKTRGQQVTLSCSPISGHRSVSWYQQTPGQGLQFLFEYFSETQRNKGNFPGRFSGRQFSNSRSEMNVSTLELGDSALYLCASSSVREQYFGPGTRLTVT.

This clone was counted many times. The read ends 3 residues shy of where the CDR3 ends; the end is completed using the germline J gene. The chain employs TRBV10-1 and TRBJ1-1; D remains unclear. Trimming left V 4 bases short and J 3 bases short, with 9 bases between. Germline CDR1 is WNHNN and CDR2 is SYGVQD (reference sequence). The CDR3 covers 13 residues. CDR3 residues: CASSAVGHTEAFF. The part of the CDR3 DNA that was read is TGCGCCAGCAGTGCGGTGGGCCACACTGAA.

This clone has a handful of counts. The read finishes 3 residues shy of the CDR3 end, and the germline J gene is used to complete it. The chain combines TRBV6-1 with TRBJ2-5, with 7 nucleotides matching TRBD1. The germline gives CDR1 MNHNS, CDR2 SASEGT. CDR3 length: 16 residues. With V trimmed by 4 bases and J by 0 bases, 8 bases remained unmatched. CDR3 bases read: TGTGCCAGCAGTGTCCCCCAGACAGGGTACCAAGAGACC. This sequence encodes CASSVPQTGYQET. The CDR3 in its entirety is CASSVPQTGYQETQYF.

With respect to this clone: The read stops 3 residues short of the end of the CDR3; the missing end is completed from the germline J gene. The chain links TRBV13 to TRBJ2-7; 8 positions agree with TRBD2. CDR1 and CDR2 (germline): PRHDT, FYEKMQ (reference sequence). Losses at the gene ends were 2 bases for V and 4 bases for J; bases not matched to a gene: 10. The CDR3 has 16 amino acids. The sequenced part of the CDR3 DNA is TGTGCCAGCAGCTTACTTGTTAGCGGGACTAGGTACGAG. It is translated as CASSLLVSGTRYE. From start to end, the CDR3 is CASSLLVSGTRYEQYF.